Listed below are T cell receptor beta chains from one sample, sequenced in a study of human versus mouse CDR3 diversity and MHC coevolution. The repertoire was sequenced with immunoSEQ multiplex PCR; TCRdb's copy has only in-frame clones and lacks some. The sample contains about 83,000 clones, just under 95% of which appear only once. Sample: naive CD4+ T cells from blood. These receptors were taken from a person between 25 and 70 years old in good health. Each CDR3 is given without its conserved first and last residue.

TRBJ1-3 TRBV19 ASRITGRSSGNTIY
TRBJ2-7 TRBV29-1 SVGGTGGVHEQY
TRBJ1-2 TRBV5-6 ASSVDMGTMIGYT
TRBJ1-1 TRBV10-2 ASGRNPSRRMSENTEAF
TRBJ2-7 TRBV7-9 ASSLSSPGEQY
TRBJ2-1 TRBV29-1 SGRVSIDEQF
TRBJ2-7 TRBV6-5 ASSFPLGEYEQY
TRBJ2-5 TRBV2 ASSEEGLAGRQY
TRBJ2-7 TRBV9 ASSVASSYEQY
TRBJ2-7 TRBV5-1 ASSSEGTYEQY
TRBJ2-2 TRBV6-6 ASSYSGSSYTGELF
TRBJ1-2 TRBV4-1 ASSQVRTESPVT
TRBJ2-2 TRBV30 AWREITGVGTGELF
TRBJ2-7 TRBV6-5 ASSRTGSYEQY
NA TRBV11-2 ASSLMFSASGSYEQY
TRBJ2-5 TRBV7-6 ASSLGGARGGETQY
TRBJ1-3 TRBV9 ASSSRDSGNTIY
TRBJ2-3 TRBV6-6 ASNTLAGNTDTQY
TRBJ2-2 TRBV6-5 ASSYPSIAGELF
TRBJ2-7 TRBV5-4 ASSSGLAGAYEQY
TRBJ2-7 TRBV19 ASSITSGGSEQY
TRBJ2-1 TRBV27 ASRSSGGAAYNEQF
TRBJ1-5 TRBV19 ASRWDSFNQPQH
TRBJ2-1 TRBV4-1 ASSRQGDYNEQF
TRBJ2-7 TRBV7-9 ASSPGQGNYEQY
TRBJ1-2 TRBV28 ASLRQVNGYT
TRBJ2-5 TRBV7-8 ASSNGTSGTQY
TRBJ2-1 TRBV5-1 ASSLKRLAGEVSEQF
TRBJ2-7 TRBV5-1 ASSLEGTGGYEQY
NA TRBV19 ASRLALSDEQY
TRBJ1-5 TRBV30 AWNSGQGSNQPQH
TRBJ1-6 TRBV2 ASSQDRGQVFNSPLH
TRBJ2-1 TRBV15 ATSPGKRGDEQF
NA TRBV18 ASSPETGNHEQY
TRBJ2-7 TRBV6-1 ASSEHSPYEQY
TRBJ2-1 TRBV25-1 ASRGGVAYNEQF
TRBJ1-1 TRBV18 ASSPPGNTWGVTEAF
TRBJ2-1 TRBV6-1 ASSEGGRAFQEQF
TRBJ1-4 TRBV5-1 ASSLGGQRWSDEKLF
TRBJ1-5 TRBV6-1 ASNHRGPQPQH
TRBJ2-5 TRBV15 ATSRGQAGGETQY
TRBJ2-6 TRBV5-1 ASSLELSGANVLT
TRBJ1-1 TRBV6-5 ASSARREWTEAF
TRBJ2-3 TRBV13 ASSRADTQY
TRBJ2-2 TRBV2 ASSELVDTGELF
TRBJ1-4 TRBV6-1 ASSEGGEKLF
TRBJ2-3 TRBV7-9 ASSLKRIWDRVTNTQY
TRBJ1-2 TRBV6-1 ATRQAANFNYGYT
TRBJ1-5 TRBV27 ASTGQTGSPLA